Shown below are 32 T cell receptor beta chains from a single sample sequenced in a study of shared clonotypes between healthy human individuals (TCRdb year 2020). CD8 naive samples consisted of CD45RO-negative cells that were positively selected for CCR7, yielding a CD45RA+CCR7+ population without TemRA cells. Library preparation employed the immunoSEQ multiplex PCR assay. This immuneACCESS table, as held by TCRdb, lists in-frame sequences with V and J called but not all clones. Of the missing ones, under half trace to an unresolved V gene in checked studies; the others have no known cause. The sample profile shows 2 million to 2.5 million clones; around 93% of them were found once. The ten largest clonotypes hold over 1.5% of the sample. Sequences were obtained from naive CD8+ T cells from PBMCs. What this sample's cell subset or site label stands for: CD45RA+CCR7+. The receptors stem from a man between 18 and 29 years old in good health. Some clones in this sample may be carry-over from other donors' samples.

CDR3 loop: CASSPVAGGRGEQFF. The CDR3 DNA sequence: TGCGCCAGCAGCCCCGTGGCGGGAGGGCGCGGTGAGCAGTTCTTC. J is TRBJ2-1 and V is TRBV5-1; 9 nucleotides match TRBD2. The length of the CDR3 is 15 residues. Trimming at V came to 4 bases and at J to 9 bases, leaving 11 bases not matched to a gene. CDR1 is SGHRS and CDR2 is YFSETQ in the germline V gene.

The DNA of the CDR3 is TGTGCCAGCTGGGCAGGGCGAACTCAGCCCCAGCATTTT. Protein product: CASWAGRTQPQHF. The V and J genes are TRBV6-1 and TRBJ1-5; D is perhaps TRBD1 (5 bases). The ends were cut back, 8 bases at V and 6 bases at J, with 14 bases in the middle. This CDR3 spans 13 amino acids. CDR1 and CDR2 (germline): MNHNS, SASEGT.

The chain employs TRBV7-6 and TRBJ2-5; 8 bases match TRBD2. Germline V lookup: CDR1 SGHVS, CDR2 FNYEAQ. CDR3 length equals 15 residues. With V trimmed by 3 bases and J by 5 bases, 8 bases remained unmatched. CDR3 amino acids: CASSLTAGVLETQYF. The CDR3 DNA reads TGTGCCAGCAGCTTGACAGCGGGAGTATTGGAGACCCAGTACTTC.

Comments on this clone: Additional DNA sequences in this sample encode the identical CDR3. This chain uses TRBV6-5 with TRBJ2-1; 8 bases map to TRBD2. Germline V gene lookup returns CDR1 MNHEY and CDR2 SVGAGI. This CDR3 is built from 15 residues. J lost 0 bases, V lost 4 bases, and 2 bases had no gene match. The CDR3 reads CASSLAGSSYNEQFF. CDR3 coding DNA: TGTGCCAGCAGTTTAGCGGGGAGCTCCTACAATGAGCAGTTCTTC.

V and J are TRBV5-6 and TRBJ2-1, with D perhaps matching TRBD1 (6 bases). Trimming pared 1 base from V and 10 bases from J, leaving 9 bases between. The V gene's germline CDR1 is SGHDT and CDR2 YYEEEE. The CDR3 consists of 12 residues. For the CDR3, the DNA is TGTGCCAGCAGCTTGAGAACAGGGGAGCAGTTCTTC. Its protein is CASSLRTGEQFF.

The chain joins TRBV7-8 to TRBJ2-5; 9 positions match TRBD1. Germline V gene lookup returns CDR1 SGHVS and CDR2 FQNEAQ. V trimming: 3 bases; J trimming: 5 bases; junction bases outside the gene matches: 13. The CDR3 length is 17 residues. The CDR3, as DNA: TGTGCCAGCAGCTTCCCGGGACAGGGTGGAGAGTGGGAGACCCAGTACTTC. It encodes CASSFPGQGGEWETQYF.

The rearrangement links TRBV14 to TRBJ2-3, with 9 bases identical to TRBD2. CDR1 and CDR2 from the germline V gene are SGHDN and FVKESK. V was pared by 2 bases and J by 4 bases, with 10 bases of the junction left unmatched. CDR3 length: 17 amino acids. The DNA of the CDR3 is TGTGCCAGCAGCCAAAGAACCAGGACTAGCGACCCAGATACGCAGTATTTT. It yields the protein CASSQRTRTSDPDTQYF. The full variable domain, in which reference TRBV14 and TRBJ2-3 provide the parts outside the CDR3, is EAGVTQFPSHSVIEKGQTVTLRCDPISGHDNLYWYRRVMGKEIKFLLHFVKESKQDESGMPNNRFLAERTGGTYSTLKVQPAELEDSGVYFCASSQRTRTSDPDTQYFGPGTRLTVL.

This chain links TRBV5-1 with TRBJ2-7; 13 nucleotides match TRBD2. CDR3 length: 20 amino acids. J gave up 0 bases and V 0 bases, and 12 bases lay outside the gene matches. Per germline, CDR1 SGHRS and CDR2 YFSETQ. The CDR3 DNA reads as TGCGCCAGCAGCTTGGCCGGTGGACTAGCGGGAGCCCGCAGCTCCTACGAGCAGTACTTC. Its protein product is CASSLAGGLAGARSSYEQYF.

The genes are TRBV12-5 and TRBJ2-5; possible D gene TRBD1, 6 bases. The CDR3 consists of 15 residues. The germline V gene has CDR1 LGHNT and CDR2 FRNRAP. The V gene lost 1 base and the J gene lost 5 bases, with 14 bases spanning the gap. The CDR3 DNA reads as TGTGCTAGTGGTTTGGCAAACAGGGTCGGCGAGACCCAGTACTTC. It codes for CASGLANRVGETQYF.

This chain joins TRBV11-3 and TRBJ2-1; D call uncertain. The germline gives CDR1 SGHNT, CDR2 YENEEA. This CDR3 region has 18 residues. V was cut by 0 bases and J by 5 bases, with 20 bases left in between. The CDR3 DNA reads TGTGCCAGCAGCTTAGATTCCGACCTCCGACGCCCTGACAATGAGCAGTTCTTC. As protein: CASSLDSDLRRPDNEQFF.

This clone was seen once. This chain links TRBV29-1 with TRBJ2-5, with D possibly TRBD1 on 6 matching bases. The J call may be in error: the DNA end matches TRBJ2-7 better. The CDR3 covers 12 residues. Germline V gives CDR1 SQVTM, CDR2 ANQGSEA. CDR3 nucleotide sequence: TGCAGCGTCACCCGGGACAACTACGAGCAGTACTTC. This gives the protein CSVTRDNYEQYF.

The chain employs TRBV7-9 and TRBJ2-5; 13 bases are shared with TRBD2. V was pared by 4 bases and J by 5 bases, with 7 bases of the junction left unmatched. Germline CDR1 is SEHNR and CDR2 is FQNEAQ (reference sequence). The CDR3 contains 16 residues. The CDR3 region has the DNA TGTGCCAGCAGCTCAGGGACTAGCGGGATTATTGAGACCCAGTACTTC. Translation: CASSSGTSGIIETQYF.

This clone was seen only once. The chain links TRBV2 to TRBJ1-2, with D hard to call. The V and J ends lost 4 bases and 8 bases respectively, with 14 bases between them. The CDR3 runs to 13 residues. Per germline, CDR1 SNHLY and CDR2 FYNNEI. CDR3 sequence reads: CASSATRRGGYTF. CDR3 bases: TGTGCCAGCAGTGCGACGCGCCGAGGAGGCTACACCTTC.

The V gene is TRBV4-3, the J gene TRBJ2-1, with a possible D match to TRBD2 (7 bases). Trimming took 0 bases from V and 6 from J, leaving 12 bases between them. The germline CDR1 and CDR2 sequences are LGHNA and YSLEER. The CDR3 spans 15 residues. The CDR3 here is CASSQDGGAANEQFF. The CDR3 DNA follows: TGCGCCAGCAGCCAAGATGGGGGGGCGGCCAATGAGCAGTTCTTC.

The V call is TRBV6-1, the J call TRBJ1-1; 7 bases line up with TRBD1. V shed 6 bases, J shed 2 bases, and the junction held 9 bases outside the gene matches. Germline CDR1 MNHNS, CDR2 SASEGT. This CDR3 has 15 residues. DNA for the CDR3: TGTGCCAGCAGCCTTTACAGGGGTAGAAACACTGAAGCTTTCTTT. This encodes CASSLYRGRNTEAFF.

The V gene is TRBV6-1, the J gene TRBJ1-5; the match to TRBD1 covers 8 bases. With V trimmed by 3 bases and J by 6 bases, 10 bases remained unmatched. CDR3 size: 16 residues. Germline assignment: CDR1 MNHNS and CDR2 SASEGT. CDR3 amino acids: CASSETDRVGRQPQHF. Written as DNA, the CDR3 is TGTGCCAGCAGTGAGACGGACAGGGTGGGACGTCAGCCCCAGCATTTT.

V is TRBV7-9 and J is TRBJ2-1; D is unresolved. Germline values: CDR1 SEHNR, CDR2 FQNEAQ (reference sequence). The length of the CDR3 is 11 residues. Trimming took off 3 bases at V and 8 bases at J, with 5 bases between the two ends. CDR3: CASSFLDEQFF. In DNA, the CDR3 is TGTGCCAGCAGCTTCCTAGATGAGCAGTTCTTC.

The genes are TRBV19 and TRBJ2-1; D may correspond to TRBD1 or TRBD2 (5 bases each). Per germline, CDR1 LNHDA and CDR2 SQIVND (reference sequence). This CDR3 region has 14 residues. Trimming took 5 bases from V and 0 from J, leaving 8 bases between them. CDR3 coding DNA: TGTGCCAGTAGTGAGGGGAGCTCCTACAATGAGCAGTTCTTC. It is translated as CASSEGSSYNEQFF.

The chain employs TRBV28 and TRBJ2-7; 7 nucleotides align to TRBD2. CDR1 and CDR2 from the germline V gene are MDHEN and SYDVKM. The CDR3 contains 16 residues. V was pared by 6 bases and J by 0 bases, with 11 bases of the junction left unmatched. CDR3 protein: CASRTLLATYSYEQYF. The CDR3 DNA sequence: TGTGCCAGCAGAACATTACTAGCGACTTACTCCTACGAGCAGTACTTC.

The genes are TRBV4-1 and TRBJ1-2, with 7 bases that match TRBD1. Trimming at V came to 4 bases and at J to 4 bases, leaving 9 bases not matched to a gene. The CDR3 contains 15 residues. Germline V gene data show CDR1 as MGHRA and CDR2 as YSYEKL. The CDR3 spells CASSPGDSHIYGYTF. As DNA, the CDR3 is TGCGCCAGCAGCCCAGGGGACAGTCATATCTATGGCTACACCTTC.

The chain employs TRBV5-5 and TRBJ2-1, with D perhaps matching TRBD1 (5 bases). The CDR3 has 12 amino acids. Germline lookup yields CDR1 SGHKS and CDR2 YYEKEE (reference sequence). V was cut by 7 bases and J by 7 bases, with 12 bases left in between. The chain's CDR3 is CASHHGANEQFF. The CDR3 region has the DNA TGTGCCAGCCACCATGGGGCGAATGAGCAGTTCTTC.

A single count supports this clone. The V gene is TRBV10-3, the J gene TRBJ2-7; D possibly uses TRBD1 or TRBD2 (5 bases each). The germline V and J ends were trimmed by 5 bases and 4 bases, with 12 bases remaining between them. CDR1 is ENHRY, CDR2 SYGVKD, per germline. The CDR3 totals 13 residues. In DNA, the CDR3 is TGTGCCATCAGTCCTCGGGGCGGGTACGAGCAGTACTTC. Its protein is CAISPRGGYEQYF.

The chain joins TRBV5-1 to TRBJ1-2; D ambiguous. With 3 bases removed from V and 3 bases from J, the gap between germline ends came to 18 bases. Germline assignment: CDR1 SGHRS and CDR2 YFSETQ. This CDR3 has 16 amino acids. The CDR3 protein is CASSSLGGGVDYGYTF. CDR3 nucleotides: TGCGCCAGCAGCTCCCTTGGAGGTGGCGTTGACTATGGCTACACCTTC.

This clone was seen more than once but under ten times. The V call is TRBV15, the J call TRBJ1-2; 7 nucleotides match TRBD1. V shed 5 bases, J shed 3 bases, and the junction held 12 bases outside the gene matches. Germline loops: CDR1 LNHNV, CDR2 YYDKDF (reference sequence). The CDR3 loop spans 16 amino acids. CDR3 nucleotide sequence: TGTGCCACCAGCCCCCAAAAGACAGGGATGGACTATGGCTACACCTTC. Residues: CATSPQKTGMDYGYTF. Variable domain in full (rest from reference TRBV15 and TRBJ1-2): DAMVIQNPRYQVTQFGKPVTLSCSQTLNHNVMYWYQQKSSQAPKLLFHYYDKDFNNEADTPDNFQSRRPNTSFCFLDIRSPGLGDTAMYLCATSPQKTGMDYGYTFGSGTRLTVV.

The rearrangement links TRBV19 to TRBJ2-7; the match to TRBD2 covers 10 bases. CDR1 and CDR2 (germline): LNHDA, SQIVND (reference sequence). V shed 4 bases and J 5 bases; nucleotides not matched to a gene: 26. The CDR3 consists of 21 residues. In nucleotides, the CDR3 is TGTGCCAGTAGTAAACACTCGACGAGGCTAGCGGGAGCCTGCGGAAGGGACGAGCAGTACTTC. Its translation: CASSKHSTRLAGACGRDEQYF. The complete variable domain, with remaining parts taken from reference TRBV19 and TRBJ2-7, reads DGGITQSPKYLFRKEGQNVTLSCEQNLNHDAMYWYRQDPGQGLRLIYYSQIVNDFQKGDIAEGYSVSREKKESFPLTVTSAQKNPTAFYLCASSKHSTRLAGACGRDEQYFGPGTRLTVT.

This clone occurred once. V usage is TRBV29-1 and J usage is TRBJ2-5, with D uncertain. V shed 7 bases and J shed 0 bases, with 12 bases lying between them. CDR1 is SQVTM, CDR2 ANQGSEA, per germline. The CDR3 is 13 residues long. CDR3 protein: CSAPLGNQETQYF. CDR3 sequence (DNA): TGCAGCGCCCCTTTGGGGAACCAAGAGACCCAGTACTTC.

The gene calls are TRBV5-1 and TRBJ1-4; 7 bases are shared with TRBD1. V trimming: 1 base; J trimming: 8 bases; junction bases outside the gene matches: 8. CDR1 is SGHRS and CDR2 is YFSETQ in the germline V gene. The CDR3 spans 15 residues. The CDR3 here is CASSLTDRAPEKLFF. The CDR3 nucleotides read TGCGCCAGCAGCTTGACCGACAGGGCCCCCGAAAAACTGTTTTTT.

V is TRBV30 and J is TRBJ2-2, with no clear D. V lost 2 bases to trimming and J lost 8 bases, with 9 bases between them. CDR1 and CDR2 from the germline V gene are GTSNPN and SVGIG (reference sequence). The CDR3 sequence is 12 residues long. CDR3 region: CAWSPRRGELFF. In DNA form, the CDR3 reads TGTGCCTGGAGTCCCCGCCGAGGGGAGCTGTTTTTT. Filled out from reference TRBV30 and TRBJ2-2, the complete variable domain reads SQTIHQWPATLVQPVGSPLSLECTVEGTSNPNLYWYRQAAGRGLQLLFYSVGIGQISSEVPQNLSASRPQDRQFILSSKKLLLSDSGFYLCAWSPRRGELFFGEGSRLTVL.

The chain carries TRBV7-6 and TRBJ1-1; D remains unclear. Trimming removed 4 bases at V and 1 base at J, with 10 bases between. This CDR3 contains 14 residues. The germline V gene encodes CDR1 SGHVS and CDR2 FNYEAQ. Here the CDR3 DNA reads TGTGCCAGCAGCTCCCGCGGACCGAACACTGAAGCTTTCTTT. Translating it yields CASSSRGPNTEAFF. The full variable domain, with the rest looked up from reference TRBV7-6 and TRBJ1-1, is GAGVSQSPRYKVTKRGQDVALRCDPISGHVSLYWYRQALGQGPEFLTYFNYEAQQDKSGLPNDRFSAERPEGSISTLTIQRTEQRDSAMYRCASSSRGPNTEAFFGQGTRLTVV.

The chain uses TRBV7-6 and TRBJ1-3, with 7 bases aligning to TRBD1. The V gene end was trimmed by 5 bases and the J gene end by 6 bases; junction bases not matched to a gene: 19. The germline gives CDR1 SGHVS, CDR2 FNYEAQ. There are 18 residues in the CDR3. The CDR3 here is CASSLRDRAFLIENTIYF. CDR3 bases: TGTGCCAGCAGCCTCCGGGACAGAGCCTTCCTTATCGAAAACACCATATATTTT.

The rearrangement links TRBV9 to TRBJ2-2, with TRBD2 identical over 10 bases. The CDR3 is 16 amino acids. Germline V gene sequence: CDR1 SGDLS, CDR2 YYNGEE. J lost 3 bases, V lost 0 bases, and 2 bases had no gene match. The CDR3 spells CASSVALAGDTGELFF. Here the CDR3 DNA reads TGTGCCAGCAGCGTAGCTCTAGCGGGGGACACCGGGGAGCTGTTTTTT.

J is TRBJ2-1 and V is TRBV7-6; 10 positions agree with TRBD2. The CDR3 contains 16 residues. V gave up 2 bases and J gave up 3 bases; unmatched junction bases: 4. Germline CDR1 is SGHVS and CDR2 is FNYEAQ. CDR3 region: CASSLSRLAGYNEQFF. The CDR3 nucleotides read TGTGCCAGCAGCTTATCTCGACTAGCGGGCTACAATGAGCAGTTCTTC.